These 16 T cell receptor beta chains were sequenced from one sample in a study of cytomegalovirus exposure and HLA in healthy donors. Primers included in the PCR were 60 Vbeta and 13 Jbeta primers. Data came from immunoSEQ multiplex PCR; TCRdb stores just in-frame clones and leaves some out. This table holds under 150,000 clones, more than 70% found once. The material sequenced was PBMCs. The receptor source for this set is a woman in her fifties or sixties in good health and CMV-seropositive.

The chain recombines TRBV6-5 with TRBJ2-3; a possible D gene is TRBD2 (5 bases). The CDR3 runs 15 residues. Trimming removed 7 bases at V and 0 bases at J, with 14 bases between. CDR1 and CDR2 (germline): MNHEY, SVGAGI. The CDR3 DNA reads TGTGCCAGCAACCCCGACTATGCTAGCACAGATACGCAGTATTTT. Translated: CASNPDYASTDTQYF.

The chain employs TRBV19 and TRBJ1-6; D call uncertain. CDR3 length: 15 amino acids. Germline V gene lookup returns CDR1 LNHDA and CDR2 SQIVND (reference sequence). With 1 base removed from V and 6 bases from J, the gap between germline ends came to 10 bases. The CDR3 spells CASSIASGSNSPLHF. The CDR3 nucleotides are TGTGCCAGTAGTATAGCCAGTGGCTCTAATTCACCCCTCCACTTT. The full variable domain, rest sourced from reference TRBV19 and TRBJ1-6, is DGGITQSPKYLFRKEGQNVTLSCEQNLNHDAMYWYRQDPGQGLRLIYYSQIVNDFQKGDIAEGYSVSREKKESFPLTVTSAQKNPTAFYLCASSIASGSNSPLHFGNGTRLTVT.

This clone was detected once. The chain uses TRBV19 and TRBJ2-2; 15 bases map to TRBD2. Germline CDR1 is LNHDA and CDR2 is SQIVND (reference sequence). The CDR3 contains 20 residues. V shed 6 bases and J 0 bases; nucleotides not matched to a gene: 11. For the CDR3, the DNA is TGTGCCAGTAGGCTTACCAAGGGACTAGCGGGAGGATCGAACACCGGGGAGCTGTTTTTT. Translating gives CASRLTKGLAGGSNTGELFF.

The CDR3 sequence is CASRRENTGELFF. In DNA, the CDR3 is TGTGCCTCTAGGCGGGAGAACACCGGGGAGCTGTTTTTT. The gene calls are TRBV19 and TRBJ2-2, with a weak D call TRBD2 (6 bases). This CDR3 region has 13 residues. V was clipped by 11 bases and J by 1 base, with 11 bases between them. CDR1 and CDR2 from the germline V gene are LNHDA and SQIVND (reference sequence).

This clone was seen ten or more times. The CDR3 reads CASSLEGNYGYTF. CDR3 nucleotides: TGTGCCAGCAGCTTAGAGGGGAACTATGGCTACACCTTC. This rearrangement joins TRBV13 to TRBJ1-2; D perhaps matches TRBD1 (5 bases). Trimming removed 1 base from V and 2 bases from J, with 5 bases in between. CDR1 and CDR2 from the germline V gene are PRHDT and FYEKMQ (reference sequence). This CDR3 is 13 amino acids long. The full variable domain, with the rest looked up from reference TRBV13 and TRBJ1-2, is AAGVIQSPRHLIKEKRETATLKCYPIPRHDTVYWYQQGPGQDPQFLISFYEKMQSDKGSIPDRFSAQQFSDYHSELNMSSLELGDSALYFCASSLEGNYGYTFGSGTRLTVV.

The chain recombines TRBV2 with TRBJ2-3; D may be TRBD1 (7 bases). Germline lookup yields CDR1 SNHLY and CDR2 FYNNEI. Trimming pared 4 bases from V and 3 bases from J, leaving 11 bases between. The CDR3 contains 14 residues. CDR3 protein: CASSGQGGTDTQYF. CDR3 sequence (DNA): TGTGCCAGCAGTGGACAGGGAGGAACAGATACGCAGTATTTT. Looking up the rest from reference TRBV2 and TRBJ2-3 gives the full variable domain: EPEVTQTPSHQVTQMGQEVILRCVPISNHLYFYWYRQILGQKVEFLVSFYNNEISEKSEIFDDQFSVERPDGSNFTLKIRSTKLEDSAMYFCASSGQGGTDTQYFGPGTRLTVL.

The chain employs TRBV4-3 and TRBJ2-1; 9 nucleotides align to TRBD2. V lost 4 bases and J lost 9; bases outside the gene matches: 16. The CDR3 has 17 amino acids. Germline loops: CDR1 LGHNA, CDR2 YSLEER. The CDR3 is CASSLGLKSGGITEQFF. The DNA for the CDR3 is TGCGCCAGCAGCCTGGGCCTCAAGAGCGGGGGGATCACTGAGCAGTTCTTC.

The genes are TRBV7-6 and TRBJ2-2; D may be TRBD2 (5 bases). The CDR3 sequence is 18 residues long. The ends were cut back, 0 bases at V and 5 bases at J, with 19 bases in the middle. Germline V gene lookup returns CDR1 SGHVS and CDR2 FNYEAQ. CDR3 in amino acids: CASSLARGIYEGTGELFF. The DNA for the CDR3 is TGTGCCAGCAGCTTAGCTCGGGGAATCTACGAAGGGACCGGGGAGCTGTTTTTT.

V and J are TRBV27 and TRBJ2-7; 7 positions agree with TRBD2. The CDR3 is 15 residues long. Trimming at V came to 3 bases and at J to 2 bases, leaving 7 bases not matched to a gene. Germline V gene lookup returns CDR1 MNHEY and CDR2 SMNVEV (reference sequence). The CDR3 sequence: CASSFSGQYPYEQYF. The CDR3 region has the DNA TGTGCCAGCAGTTTTAGCGGGCAATACCCCTACGAGCAGTACTTC.

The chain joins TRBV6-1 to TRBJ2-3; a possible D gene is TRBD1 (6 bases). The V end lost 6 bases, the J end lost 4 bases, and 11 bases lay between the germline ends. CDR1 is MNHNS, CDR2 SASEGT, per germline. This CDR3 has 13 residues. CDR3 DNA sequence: TGTGCCAGCAGGCCAGGGGCCGCAGATACGCAGTATTTT. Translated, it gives CASRPGAADTQYF.

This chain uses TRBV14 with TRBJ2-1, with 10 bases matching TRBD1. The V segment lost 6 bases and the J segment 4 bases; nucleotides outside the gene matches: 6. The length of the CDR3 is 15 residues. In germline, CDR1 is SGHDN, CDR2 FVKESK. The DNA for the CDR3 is TGTGCCAGCAGACCCGGGACAGGGGCATACAATGAGCAGTTCTTC. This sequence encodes CASRPGTGAYNEQFF.

CDR3 nucleotides: TGTGCCAGCAGCTTAGGTTTAGGGGGCTGGGACAATCAGCCCCAGCATTTT. Protein product: CASSLGLGGWDNQPQHF. The chain recombines TRBV7-8 with TRBJ1-5; 7 bases map to TRBD1. V shed 1 base, J shed 3 bases, and the junction held 9 bases outside the gene matches. The CDR3 covers 17 residues. Germline V gene sequence: CDR1 SGHVS, CDR2 FQNEAQ.

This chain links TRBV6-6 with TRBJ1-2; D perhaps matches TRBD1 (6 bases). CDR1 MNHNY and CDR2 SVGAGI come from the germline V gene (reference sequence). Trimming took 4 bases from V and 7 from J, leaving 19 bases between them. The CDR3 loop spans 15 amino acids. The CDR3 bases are TGTGCCAGCAGTTCGGTAAAAAGGACAGACAGTGGCTACACCTTC. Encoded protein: CASSSVKRTDSGYTF.

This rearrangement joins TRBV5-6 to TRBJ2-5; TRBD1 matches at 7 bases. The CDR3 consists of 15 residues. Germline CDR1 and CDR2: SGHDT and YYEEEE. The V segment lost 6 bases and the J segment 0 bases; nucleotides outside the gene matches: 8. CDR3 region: CASTLLDRHQETQYF. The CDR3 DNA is TGTGCCAGCACCCTTTTGGACAGGCACCAAGAGACCCAGTACTTC.

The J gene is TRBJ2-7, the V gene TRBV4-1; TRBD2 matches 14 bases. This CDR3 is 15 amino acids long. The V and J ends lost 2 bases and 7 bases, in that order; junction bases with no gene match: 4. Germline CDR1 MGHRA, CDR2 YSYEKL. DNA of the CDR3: TGCGCCAGCAGCCAACCGGGACTAGCGGGAGATGAGCAGTACTTC. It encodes CASSQPGLAGDEQYF.

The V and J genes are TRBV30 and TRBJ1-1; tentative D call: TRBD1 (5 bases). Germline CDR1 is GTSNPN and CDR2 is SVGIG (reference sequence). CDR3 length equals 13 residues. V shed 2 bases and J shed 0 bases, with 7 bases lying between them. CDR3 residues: CAWSRQMNTEAFF. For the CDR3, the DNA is TGTGCCTGGAGTCGACAGATGAACACTGAAGCTTTCTTT. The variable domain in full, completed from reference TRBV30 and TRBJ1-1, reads SQTIHQWPATLVQPVGSPLSLECTVEGTSNPNLYWYRQAAGRGLQLLFYSVGIGQISSEVPQNLSASRPQDRQFILSSKKLLLSDSGFYLCAWSRQMNTEAFFGQGTRLTVV.